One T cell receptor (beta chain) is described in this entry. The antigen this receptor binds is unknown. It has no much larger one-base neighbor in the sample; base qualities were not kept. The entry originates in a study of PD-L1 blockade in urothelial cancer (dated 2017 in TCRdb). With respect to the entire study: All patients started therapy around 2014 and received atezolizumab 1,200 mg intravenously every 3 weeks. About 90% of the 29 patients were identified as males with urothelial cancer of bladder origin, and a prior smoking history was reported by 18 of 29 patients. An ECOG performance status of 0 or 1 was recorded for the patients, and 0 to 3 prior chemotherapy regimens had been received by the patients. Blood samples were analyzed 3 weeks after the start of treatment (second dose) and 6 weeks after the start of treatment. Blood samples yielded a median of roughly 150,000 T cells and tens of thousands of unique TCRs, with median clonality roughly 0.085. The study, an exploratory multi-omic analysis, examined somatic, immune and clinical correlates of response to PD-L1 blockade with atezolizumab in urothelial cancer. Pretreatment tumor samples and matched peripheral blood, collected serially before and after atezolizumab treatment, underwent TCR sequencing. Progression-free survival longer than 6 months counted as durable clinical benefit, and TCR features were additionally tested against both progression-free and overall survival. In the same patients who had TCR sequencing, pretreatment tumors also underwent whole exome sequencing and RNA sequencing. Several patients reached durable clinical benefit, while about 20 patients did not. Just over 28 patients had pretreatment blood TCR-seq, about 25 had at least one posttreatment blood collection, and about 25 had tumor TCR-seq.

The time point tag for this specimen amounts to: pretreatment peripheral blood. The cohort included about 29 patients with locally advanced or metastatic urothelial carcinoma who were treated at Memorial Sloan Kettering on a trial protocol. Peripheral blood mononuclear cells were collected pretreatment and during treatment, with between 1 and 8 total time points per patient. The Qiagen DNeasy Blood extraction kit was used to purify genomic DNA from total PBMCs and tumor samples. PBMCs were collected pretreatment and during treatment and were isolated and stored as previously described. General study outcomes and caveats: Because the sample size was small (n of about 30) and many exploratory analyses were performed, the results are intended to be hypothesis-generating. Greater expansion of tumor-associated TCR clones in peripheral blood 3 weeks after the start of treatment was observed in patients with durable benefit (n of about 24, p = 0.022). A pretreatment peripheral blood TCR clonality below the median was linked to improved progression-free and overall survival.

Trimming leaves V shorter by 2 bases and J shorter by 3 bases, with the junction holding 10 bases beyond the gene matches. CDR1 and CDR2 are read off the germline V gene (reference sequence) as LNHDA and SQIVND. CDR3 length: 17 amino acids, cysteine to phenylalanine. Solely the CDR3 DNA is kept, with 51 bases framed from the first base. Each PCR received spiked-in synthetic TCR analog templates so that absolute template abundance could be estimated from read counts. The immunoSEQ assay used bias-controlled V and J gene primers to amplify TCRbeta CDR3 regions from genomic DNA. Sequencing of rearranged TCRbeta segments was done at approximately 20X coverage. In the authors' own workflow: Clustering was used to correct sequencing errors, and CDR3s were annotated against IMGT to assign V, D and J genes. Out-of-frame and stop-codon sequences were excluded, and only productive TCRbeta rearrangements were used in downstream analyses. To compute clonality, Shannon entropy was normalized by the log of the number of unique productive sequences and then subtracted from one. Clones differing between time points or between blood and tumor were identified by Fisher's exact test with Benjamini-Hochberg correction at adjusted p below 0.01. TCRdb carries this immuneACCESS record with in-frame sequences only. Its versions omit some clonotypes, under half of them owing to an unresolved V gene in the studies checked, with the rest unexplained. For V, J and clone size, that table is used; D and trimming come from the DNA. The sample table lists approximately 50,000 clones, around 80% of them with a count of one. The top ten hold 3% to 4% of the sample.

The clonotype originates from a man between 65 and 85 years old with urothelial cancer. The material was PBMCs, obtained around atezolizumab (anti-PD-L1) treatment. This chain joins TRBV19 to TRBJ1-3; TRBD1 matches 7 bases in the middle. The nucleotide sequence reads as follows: TGTGCCAGTAGTATAAGAAGACAGGGCGGTCGTGGAAACACCATATATTTT. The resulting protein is CASSIRRQGGRGNTIYF.